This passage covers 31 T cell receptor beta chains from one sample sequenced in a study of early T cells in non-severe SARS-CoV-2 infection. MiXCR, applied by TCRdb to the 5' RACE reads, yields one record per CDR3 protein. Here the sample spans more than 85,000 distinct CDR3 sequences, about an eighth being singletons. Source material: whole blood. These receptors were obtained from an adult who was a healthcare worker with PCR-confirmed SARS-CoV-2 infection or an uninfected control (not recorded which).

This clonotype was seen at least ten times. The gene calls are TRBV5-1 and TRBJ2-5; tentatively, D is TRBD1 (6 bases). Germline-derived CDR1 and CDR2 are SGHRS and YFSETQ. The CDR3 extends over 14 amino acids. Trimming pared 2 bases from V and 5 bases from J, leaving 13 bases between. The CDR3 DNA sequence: TGCGCCAGCAGCTTAAGACAGGCCCAGGAGACCCAGTACTTC. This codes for CASSLRQAQETQYF.

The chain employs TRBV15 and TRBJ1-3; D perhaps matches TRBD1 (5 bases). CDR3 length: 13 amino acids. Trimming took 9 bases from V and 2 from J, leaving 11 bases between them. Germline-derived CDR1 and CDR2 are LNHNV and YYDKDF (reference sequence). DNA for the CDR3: TGTGCCACAAACCAGGGACCTGGAAACACCATATATTTT. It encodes CATNQGPGNTIYF. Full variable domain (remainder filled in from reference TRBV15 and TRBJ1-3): DAMVIQNPRYQVTQFGKPVTLSCSQTLNHNVMYWYQQKSSQAPKLLFHYYDKDFNNEADTPDNFQSRRPNTSFCFLDIRSPGLGDTAMYLCATNQGPGNTIYFGEGSWLTVV.

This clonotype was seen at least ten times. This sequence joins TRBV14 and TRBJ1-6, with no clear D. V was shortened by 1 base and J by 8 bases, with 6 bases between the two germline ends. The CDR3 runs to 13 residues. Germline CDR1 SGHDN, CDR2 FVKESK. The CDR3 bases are TGTGCCAGCAGCCAAGTAGCCCATTCACCCCTCCACTTT. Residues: CASSQVAHSPLHF.

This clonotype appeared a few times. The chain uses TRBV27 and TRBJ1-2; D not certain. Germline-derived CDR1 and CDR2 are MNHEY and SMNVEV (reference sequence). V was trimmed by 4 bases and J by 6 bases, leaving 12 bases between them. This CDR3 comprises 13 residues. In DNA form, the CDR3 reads TGTGCCAGCAGTTCCTACCAAGTGGATGGCTACACCTTC. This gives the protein CASSSYQVDGYTF.

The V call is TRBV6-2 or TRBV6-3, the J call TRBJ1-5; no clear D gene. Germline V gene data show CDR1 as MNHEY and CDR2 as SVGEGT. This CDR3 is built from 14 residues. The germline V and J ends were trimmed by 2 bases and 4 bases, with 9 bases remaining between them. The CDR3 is CASSYATENQPQHF. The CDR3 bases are TGTGCCAGCAGTTACGCGACCGAAAATCAGCCCCAGCATTTT.

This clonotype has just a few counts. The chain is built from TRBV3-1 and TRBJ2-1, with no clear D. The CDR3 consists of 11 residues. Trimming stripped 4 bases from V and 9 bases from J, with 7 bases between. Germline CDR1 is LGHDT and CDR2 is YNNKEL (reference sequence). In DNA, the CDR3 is TGTGCCAGCAGCCCCGGCCTTGAGCAGTTCTTC. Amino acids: CASSPGLEQFF.

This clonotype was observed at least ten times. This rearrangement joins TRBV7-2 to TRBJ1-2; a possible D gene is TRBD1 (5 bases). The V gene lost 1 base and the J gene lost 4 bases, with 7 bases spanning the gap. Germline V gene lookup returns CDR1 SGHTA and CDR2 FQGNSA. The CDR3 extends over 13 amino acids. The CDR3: CASSLDRIYGYTF. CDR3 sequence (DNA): TGTGCCAGCAGCTTAGACAGGATCTATGGCTACACCTTC.

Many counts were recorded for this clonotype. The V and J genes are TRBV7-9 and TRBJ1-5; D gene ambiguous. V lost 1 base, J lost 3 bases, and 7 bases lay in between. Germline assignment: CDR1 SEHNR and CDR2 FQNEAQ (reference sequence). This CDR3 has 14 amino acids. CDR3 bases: TGTGCCAGCAGCTTAGGAGGTCTCAATCAGCCCCAGCATTTT. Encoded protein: CASSLGGLNQPQHF.

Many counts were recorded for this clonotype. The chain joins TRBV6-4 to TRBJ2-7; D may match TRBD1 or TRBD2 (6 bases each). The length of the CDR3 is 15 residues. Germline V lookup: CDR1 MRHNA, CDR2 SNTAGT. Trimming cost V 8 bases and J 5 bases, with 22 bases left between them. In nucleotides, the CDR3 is TGTGCCAGCCCAACTCGGGGGCCCGGTTGCGACGAGCAGTACTTC. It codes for CASPTRGPGCDEQYF.

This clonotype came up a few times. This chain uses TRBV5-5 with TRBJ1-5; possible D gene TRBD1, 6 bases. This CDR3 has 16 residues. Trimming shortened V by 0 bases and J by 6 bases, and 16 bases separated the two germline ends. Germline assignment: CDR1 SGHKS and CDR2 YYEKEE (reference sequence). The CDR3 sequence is CASSLDRSRGVQPQHF. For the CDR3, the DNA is TGTGCCAGCAGCTTGGATCGGAGCAGGGGTGTTCAGCCCCAGCATTTT.

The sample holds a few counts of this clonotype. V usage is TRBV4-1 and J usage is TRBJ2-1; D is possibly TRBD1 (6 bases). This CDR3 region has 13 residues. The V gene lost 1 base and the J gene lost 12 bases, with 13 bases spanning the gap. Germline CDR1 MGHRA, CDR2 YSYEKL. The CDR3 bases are TGCGCCAGCAGCCAAGCCTGGGGGCCTAGGCAGTTCTTC. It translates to CASSQAWGPRQFF.

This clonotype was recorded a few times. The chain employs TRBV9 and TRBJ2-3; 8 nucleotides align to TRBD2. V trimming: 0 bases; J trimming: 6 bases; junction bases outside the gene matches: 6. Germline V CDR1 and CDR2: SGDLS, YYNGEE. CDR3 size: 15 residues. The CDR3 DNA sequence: TGTGCCAGCAGCGTAGTAGCGGGGTTCTGGGATACGCAGTATTTT. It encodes CASSVVAGFWDTQYF. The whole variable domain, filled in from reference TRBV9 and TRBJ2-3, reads DSGVTQTPKHLITATGQRVTLRCSPRSGDLSVYWYQQSLDQGLQFLIQYYNGEERAKGNILERFSAQQFPDLHSELNLSSLELGDSALYFCASSVVAGFWDTQYFGPGTRLTVL.

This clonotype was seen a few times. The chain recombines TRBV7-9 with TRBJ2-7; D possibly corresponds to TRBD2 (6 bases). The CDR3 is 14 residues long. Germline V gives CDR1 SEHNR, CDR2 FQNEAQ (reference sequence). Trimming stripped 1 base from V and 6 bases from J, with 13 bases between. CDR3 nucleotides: TGTGCCAGCAGCTTAGGGGGACTCCTCTTCGAGCAGTACTTC. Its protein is CASSLGGLLFEQYF.

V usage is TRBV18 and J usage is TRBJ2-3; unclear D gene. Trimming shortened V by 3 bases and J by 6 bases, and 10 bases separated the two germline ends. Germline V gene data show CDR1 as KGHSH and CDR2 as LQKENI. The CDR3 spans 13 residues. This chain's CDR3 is CASSPGRRDTQYF. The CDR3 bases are TGTGCCAGCTCACCGGGTCGTAGGGATACGCAGTATTTT.

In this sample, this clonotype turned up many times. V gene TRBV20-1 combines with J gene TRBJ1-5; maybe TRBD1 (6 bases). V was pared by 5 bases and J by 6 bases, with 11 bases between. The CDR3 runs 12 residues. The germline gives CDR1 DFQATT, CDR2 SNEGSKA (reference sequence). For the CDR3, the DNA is TGCAGTGCTGGACAGTACGGTCAGCCCCAGCATTTT. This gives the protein CSAGQYGQPQHF.

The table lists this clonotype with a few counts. For the CDR3, the DNA is TGTGCCAGCAGCCGGGACTACGAGCAGTACTTC. Translating gives CASSRDYEQYF. The chain couples TRBV3-1 to TRBJ2-7, with D hard to call. Germline CDR1 reads LGHDT; CDR2 reads YNNKEL (reference sequence). This CDR3 is built from 11 residues. The V and J ends lost 4 bases and 3 bases respectively, with 4 bases between them.

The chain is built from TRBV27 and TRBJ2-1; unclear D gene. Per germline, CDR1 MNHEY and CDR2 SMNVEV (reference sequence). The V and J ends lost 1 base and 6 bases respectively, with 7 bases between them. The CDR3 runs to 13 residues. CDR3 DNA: TGTGCCAGCAGTTTATTTCCCCCCAATGAGCAGTTCTTC. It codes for CASSLFPPNEQFF.

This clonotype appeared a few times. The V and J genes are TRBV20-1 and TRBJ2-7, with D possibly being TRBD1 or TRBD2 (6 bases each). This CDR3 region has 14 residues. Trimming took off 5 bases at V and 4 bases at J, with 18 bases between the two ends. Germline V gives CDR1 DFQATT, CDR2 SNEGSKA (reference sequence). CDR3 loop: CSASLGGLGYEQYF. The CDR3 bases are TGCAGTGCTTCCTTAGGGGGACTTGGGTACGAGCAGTACTTC.

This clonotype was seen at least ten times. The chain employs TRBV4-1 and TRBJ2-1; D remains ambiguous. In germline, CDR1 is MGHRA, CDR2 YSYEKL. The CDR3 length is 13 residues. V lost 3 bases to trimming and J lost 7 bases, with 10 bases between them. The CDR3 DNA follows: TGCGCCAGCAGCCACGCCATCATAAATGAGCAGTTCTTC. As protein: CASSHAIINEQFF.

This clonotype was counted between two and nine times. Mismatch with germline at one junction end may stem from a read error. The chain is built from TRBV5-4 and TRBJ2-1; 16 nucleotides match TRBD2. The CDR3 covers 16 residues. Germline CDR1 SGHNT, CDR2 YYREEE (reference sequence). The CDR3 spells CASSLAGVGLAGGPGF. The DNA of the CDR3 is TGTGCCAGCAGCTTGGCCGGTGTGGGACTAGCGGGAGGGCCTGGCTTC. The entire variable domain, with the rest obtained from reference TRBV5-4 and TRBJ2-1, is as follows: ETGVTQSPTHLIKTRGQQVTLRCSSQSGHNTVSWYQQALGQGPQFIFQYYREEENGRGNFPPRFSGLQFPNYSSELNVNALELDDSALYLCASSLAGVGLAGGPGFGPGTRLTVL.

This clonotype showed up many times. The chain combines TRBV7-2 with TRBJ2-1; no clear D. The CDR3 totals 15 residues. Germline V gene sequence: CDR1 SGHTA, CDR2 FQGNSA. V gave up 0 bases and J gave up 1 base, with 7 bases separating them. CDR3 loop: CASSLAVTSYNEQFF. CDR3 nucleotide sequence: TGTGCCAGCAGCTTAGCGGTCACGTCCTACAATGAGCAGTTCTTC. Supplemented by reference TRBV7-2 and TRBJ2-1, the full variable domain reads GAGVSQSPSNKVTEKGKDVELRCDPISGHTALYWYRQSLGQGLEFLIYFQGNSAPDKSGLPSDRFSAERTGGSVSTLTIQRTQQEDSAVYLCASSLAVTSYNEQFFGPGTRLTVL.

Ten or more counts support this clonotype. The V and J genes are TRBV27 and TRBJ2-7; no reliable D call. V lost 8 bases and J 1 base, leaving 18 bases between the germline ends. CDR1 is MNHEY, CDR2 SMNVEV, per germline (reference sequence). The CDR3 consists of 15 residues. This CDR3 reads CASPLWRLRSYEQYF. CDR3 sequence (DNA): TGTGCCAGCCCGCTATGGCGACTGAGGTCCTACGAGCAGTACTTC.

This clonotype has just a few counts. The CDR3 region is CATSDRAYGYTF. The CDR3 DNA reads TGTGCCACCAGTGATCGGGCCTATGGCTACACCTTC. The rearrangement links TRBV24-1 to TRBJ1-2; no firm D call. The V and J ends lost 3 bases and 4 bases respectively, with 5 bases between them. The germline V gene encodes CDR1 KGHDR and CDR2 SFDVKD. This CDR3 region has 12 residues.

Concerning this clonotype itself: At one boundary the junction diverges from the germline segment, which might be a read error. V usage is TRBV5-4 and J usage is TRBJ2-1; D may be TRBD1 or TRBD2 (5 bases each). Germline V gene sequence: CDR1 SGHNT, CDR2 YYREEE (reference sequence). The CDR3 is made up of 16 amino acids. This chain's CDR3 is CTSSPADRDPYNEQFF. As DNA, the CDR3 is TGTACCAGCAGCCCCGCTGATAGGGACCCCTACAATGAGCAGTTCTTC.

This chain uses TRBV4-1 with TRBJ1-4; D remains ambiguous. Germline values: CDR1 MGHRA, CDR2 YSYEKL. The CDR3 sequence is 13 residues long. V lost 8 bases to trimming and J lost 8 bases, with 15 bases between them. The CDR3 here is CASGTISGEKLFF. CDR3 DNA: TGCGCCAGCGGAACAATAAGTGGCGAAAAACTGTTTTTT.

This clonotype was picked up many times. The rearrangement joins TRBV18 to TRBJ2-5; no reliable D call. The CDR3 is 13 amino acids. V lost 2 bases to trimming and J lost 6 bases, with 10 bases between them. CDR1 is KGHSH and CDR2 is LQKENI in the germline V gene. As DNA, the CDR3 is TGTGCCAGCTCACCATTGTGGCGACAGACCCAGTACTTC. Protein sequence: CASSPLWRQTQYF.

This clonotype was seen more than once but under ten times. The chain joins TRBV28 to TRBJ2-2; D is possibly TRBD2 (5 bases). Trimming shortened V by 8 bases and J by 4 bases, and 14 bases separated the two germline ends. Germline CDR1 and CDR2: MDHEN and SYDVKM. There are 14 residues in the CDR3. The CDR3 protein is CASARATLTGELFF. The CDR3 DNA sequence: TGTGCCAGCGCGCGGGCCACGCTCACCGGGGAGCTGTTTTTT.

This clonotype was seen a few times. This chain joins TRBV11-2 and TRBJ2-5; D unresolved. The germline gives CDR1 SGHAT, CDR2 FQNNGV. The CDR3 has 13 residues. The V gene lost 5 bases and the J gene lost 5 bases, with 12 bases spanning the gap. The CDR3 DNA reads TGTGCCAGCAGCAAGAGACCCGTTGAGACCCAGTACTTC. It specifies CASSKRPVETQYF.

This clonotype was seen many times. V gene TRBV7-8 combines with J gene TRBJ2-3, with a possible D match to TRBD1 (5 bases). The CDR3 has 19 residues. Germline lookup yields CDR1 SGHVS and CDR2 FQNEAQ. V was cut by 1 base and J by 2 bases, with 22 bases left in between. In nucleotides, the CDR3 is TGTGCCAGCAGCTTAGGGGGCAGGGTGACCACCCGCGACACAGATACGCAGTATTTT. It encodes CASSLGGRVTTRDTDTQYF.

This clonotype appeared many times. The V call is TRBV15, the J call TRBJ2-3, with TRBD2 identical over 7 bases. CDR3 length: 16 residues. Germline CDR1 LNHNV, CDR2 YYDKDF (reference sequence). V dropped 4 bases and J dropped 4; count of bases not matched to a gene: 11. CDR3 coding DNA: TGTGCCACCAGCACCAGGCAGGCGGGAGTTTCAGATACGCAGTATTTT. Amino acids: CATSTRQAGVSDTQYF.

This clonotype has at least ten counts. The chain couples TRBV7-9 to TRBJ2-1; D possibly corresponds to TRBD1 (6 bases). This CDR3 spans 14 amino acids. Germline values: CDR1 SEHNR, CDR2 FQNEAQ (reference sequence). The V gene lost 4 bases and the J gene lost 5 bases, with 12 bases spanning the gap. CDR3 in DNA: TGTGCCAGCAGCTCGTCGACAGGACACAATGAGCAGTTCTTC. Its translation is CASSSSTGHNEQFF.